This TCR beta chain appears in the sequencing data of a study of shared clonotypes between healthy human individuals. Whole-study findings and limits: Inspection by rarefaction showed sorted-subset sequencing to be incomplete despite large depth. The study found about 5.1% of naive CD4 clonotypes shared across four donors. The four-donor shared clonotypes exceeded non-shared clonotypes in generation probability, with non-shared ones scoring lower.

Comments on this clone: Its antigen remains unknown.

Trimming removed 5 bases from V and 4 bases from J; junction bases left unmatched: 3. Germline assignment: CDR1 MGHDK and CDR2 SYGVNS. The CDR3 is 14 amino acids. Deep-level running was used for the assay. Sequencing was performed with immunoSEQ multiplex PCR; in TCRdb, only in-frame clones are kept and a portion is missing. The sample records 2,500,000 or so clones, roughly 93% being singletons. The rearrangement links TRBV25-1 to TRBJ2-3; 10 bases fit TRBD2. The sequenced sample was naive CD4+ T cells from PBMCs. Subset given: CD45RA+ positively selected. This receptor was identified in a man between 18 and 35 years old in good health. Some clones in this sample may be carry-over from other donors' samples. The CDR3 is CASSLAGVPDTQYF. The DNA for the CDR3 is TGTGCCAGCAGTCTAGCGGGAGTGCCAGATACGCAGTATTTT.